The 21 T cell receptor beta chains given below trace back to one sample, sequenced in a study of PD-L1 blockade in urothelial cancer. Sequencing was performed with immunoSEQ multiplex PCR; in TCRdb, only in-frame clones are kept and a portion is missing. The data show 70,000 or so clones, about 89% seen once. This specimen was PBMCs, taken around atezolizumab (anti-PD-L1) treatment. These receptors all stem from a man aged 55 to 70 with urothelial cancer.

CDR3 in DNA: TGCGCCAGCAGCTTGGGGACAGCCTCCTACAATGAGCAGTTCTTC. This translates into CASSLGTASYNEQFF. The chain combines TRBV5-1 with TRBJ2-1; weak D call: TRBD1 (6 bases). Between the trimmed V and J ends, which lost 0 bases and 0 bases, there was a span of 7 bases. Germline V CDR1 and CDR2: SGHRS, YFSETQ. The length of the CDR3 is 15 residues.

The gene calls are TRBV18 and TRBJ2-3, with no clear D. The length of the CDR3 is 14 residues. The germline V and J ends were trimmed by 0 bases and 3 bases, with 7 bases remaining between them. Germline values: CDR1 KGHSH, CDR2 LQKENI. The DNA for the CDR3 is TGTGCCAGCTCACCACCGAGCAGGACAGATACGCAGTATTTT. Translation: CASSPPSRTDTQYF.

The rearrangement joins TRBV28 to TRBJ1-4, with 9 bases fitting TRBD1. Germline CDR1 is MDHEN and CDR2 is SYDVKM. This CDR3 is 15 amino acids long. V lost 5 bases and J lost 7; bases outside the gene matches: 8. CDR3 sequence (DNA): TGTGCCAGCAGTCCCCCGACAGGGGGAAGTGAAAAACTGTTTTTT. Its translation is CASSPPTGGSEKLFF.

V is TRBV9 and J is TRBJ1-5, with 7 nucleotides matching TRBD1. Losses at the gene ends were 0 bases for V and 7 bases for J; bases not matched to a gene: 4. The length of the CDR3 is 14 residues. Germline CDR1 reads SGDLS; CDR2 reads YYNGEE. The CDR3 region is CASSVEGGWQPQHF. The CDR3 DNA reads TGTGCCAGCAGCGTAGAAGGGGGCTGGCAGCCCCAGCATTTT.

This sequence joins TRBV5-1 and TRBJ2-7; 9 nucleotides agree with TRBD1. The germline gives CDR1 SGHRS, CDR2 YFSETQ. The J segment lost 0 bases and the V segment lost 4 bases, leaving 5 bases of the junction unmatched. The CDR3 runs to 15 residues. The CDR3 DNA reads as TGCGCCAGCAGCGGGGGGACAGGGAACTCCTACGAGCAGTACTTC. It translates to CASSGGTGNSYEQYF.

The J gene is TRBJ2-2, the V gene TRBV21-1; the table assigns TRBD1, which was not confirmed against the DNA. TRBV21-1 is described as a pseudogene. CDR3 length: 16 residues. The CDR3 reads CASSKLGAGRTGELFF. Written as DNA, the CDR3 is TGTGCCAGCAGCAAACTAGGGGCAGGGCGGACCGGGGAGCTGTTTTTT.

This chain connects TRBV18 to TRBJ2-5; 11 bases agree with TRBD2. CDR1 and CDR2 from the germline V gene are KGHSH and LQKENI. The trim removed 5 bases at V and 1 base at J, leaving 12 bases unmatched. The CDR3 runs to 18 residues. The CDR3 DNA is TGTGCCAGCTCATCCCCGAGCGGGACTAGCGGTATCCAAGAGACCCAGTACTTC. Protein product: CASSSPSGTSGIQETQYF.

Here the CDR3 DNA reads TGTGCCAGCAGTTCCCACGTACAGAGCTACGAGCAGTACTTC. Protein: CASSSHVQSYEQYF. The chain links TRBV6-5 to TRBJ2-7; D remains ambiguous. This CDR3 contains 14 residues. The germline V gene encodes CDR1 MNHEY and CDR2 SVGAGI. The V and J ends lost 4 bases and 3 bases respectively, with 13 bases between them.

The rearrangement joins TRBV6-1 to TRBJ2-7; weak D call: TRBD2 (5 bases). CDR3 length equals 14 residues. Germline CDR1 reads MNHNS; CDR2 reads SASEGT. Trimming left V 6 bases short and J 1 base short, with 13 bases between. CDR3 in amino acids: CASRGRIGSYEQYF. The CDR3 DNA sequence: TGTGCCAGCAGAGGGAGAATAGGGTCCTACGAGCAGTACTTC.

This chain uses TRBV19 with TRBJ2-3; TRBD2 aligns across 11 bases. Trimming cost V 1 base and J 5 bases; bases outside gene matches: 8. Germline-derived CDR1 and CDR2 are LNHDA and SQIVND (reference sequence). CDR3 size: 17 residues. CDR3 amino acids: CASSIGSLAGVQDTQYF. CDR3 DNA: TGTGCCAGTAGTATAGGGTCACTAGCGGGAGTACAAGATACGCAGTATTTT.

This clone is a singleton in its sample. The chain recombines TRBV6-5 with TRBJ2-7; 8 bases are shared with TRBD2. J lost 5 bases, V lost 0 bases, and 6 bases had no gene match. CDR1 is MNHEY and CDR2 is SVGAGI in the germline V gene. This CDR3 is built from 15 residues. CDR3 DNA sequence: TGTGCCAGCAGTTACTCGACTGGACTAGCCGACGAGCAGTACTTC. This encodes CASSYSTGLADEQYF.

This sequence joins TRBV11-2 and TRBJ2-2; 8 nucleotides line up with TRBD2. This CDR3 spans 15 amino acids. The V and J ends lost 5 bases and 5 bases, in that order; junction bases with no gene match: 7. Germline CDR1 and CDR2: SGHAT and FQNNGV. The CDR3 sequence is CASSREGGPTGELFF. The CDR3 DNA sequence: TGTGCCAGCAGCCGGGAGGGTGGGCCGACCGGGGAGCTGTTTTTT.

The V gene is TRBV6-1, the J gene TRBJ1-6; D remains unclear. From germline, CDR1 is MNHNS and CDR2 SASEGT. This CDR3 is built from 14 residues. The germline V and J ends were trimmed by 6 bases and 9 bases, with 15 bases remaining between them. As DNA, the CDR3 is TGTGCCAGCAGAACACGGGGAGGGAGTTCACCCCTCCACTTT. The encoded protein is CASRTRGGSSPLHF.

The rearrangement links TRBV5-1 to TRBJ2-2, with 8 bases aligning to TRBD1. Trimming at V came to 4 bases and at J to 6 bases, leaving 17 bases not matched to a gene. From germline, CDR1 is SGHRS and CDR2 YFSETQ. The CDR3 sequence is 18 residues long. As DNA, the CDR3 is TGCGCCAGCAGCCCCTCTCTAGGCGGGACAGGAGCCCCCGGGGAGCTGTTTTTT. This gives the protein CASSPSLGGTGAPGELFF. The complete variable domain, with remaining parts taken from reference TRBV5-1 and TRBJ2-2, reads KAGVTQTPRYLIKTRGQQVTLSCSPISGHRSVSWYQQTPGQGLQFLFEYFSETQRNKGNFPGRFSGRQFSNSRSEMNVSTLELGDSALYLCASSPSLGGTGAPGELFFGEGSRLTVL.

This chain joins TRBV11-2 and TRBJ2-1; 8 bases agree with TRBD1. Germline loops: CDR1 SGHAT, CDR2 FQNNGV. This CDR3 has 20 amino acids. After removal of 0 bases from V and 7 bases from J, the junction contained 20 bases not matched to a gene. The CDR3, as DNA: TGTGCCAGCAGCTTAGAGGGGGCAGGGGGCCGTATCGGGAGTAGGAATGAGCAGTTCTTC. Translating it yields CASSLEGAGGRIGSRNEQFF. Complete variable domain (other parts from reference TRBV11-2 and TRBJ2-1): EAGVAQSPRYKIIEKRQSVAFWCNPISGHATLYWYQQILGQGPKLLIQFQNNGVVDDSQLPKDRFSAERLKGVDSTLKIQPAKLEDSAVYLCASSLEGAGGRIGSRNEQFFGPGTRLTVL.

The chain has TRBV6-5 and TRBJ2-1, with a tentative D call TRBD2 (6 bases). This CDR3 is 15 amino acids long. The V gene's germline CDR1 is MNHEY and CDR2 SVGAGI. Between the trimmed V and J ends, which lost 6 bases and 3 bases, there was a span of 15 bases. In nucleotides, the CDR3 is TGTGCCAGCAGCCCCCTAGCGAGAGTCTACAATGAGCAGTTCTTC. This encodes CASSPLARVYNEQFF.

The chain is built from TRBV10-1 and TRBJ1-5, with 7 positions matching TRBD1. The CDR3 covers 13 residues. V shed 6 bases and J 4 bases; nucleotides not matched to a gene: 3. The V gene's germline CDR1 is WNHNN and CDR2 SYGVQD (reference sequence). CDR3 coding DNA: TGCGCCAGCAGCCAGGGGGTAAATCAGCCCCAGCATTTT. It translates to CASSQGVNQPQHF.

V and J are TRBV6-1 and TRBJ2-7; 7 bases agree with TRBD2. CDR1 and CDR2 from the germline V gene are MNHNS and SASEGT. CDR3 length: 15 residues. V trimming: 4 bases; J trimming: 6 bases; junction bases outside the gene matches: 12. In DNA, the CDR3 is TGTGCCAGCAGTGGAGGGGTGCGGGAGTTAAGCGAGCAGTACTTC. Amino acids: CASSGGVRELSEQYF.

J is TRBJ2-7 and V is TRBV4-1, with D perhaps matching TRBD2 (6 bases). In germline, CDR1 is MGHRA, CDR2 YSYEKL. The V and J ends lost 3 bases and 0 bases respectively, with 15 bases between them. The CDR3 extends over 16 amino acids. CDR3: CASSQGAGLTSYEQYF. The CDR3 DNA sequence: TGCGCCAGCAGCCAGGGTGCGGGACTGACCTCCTACGAGCAGTACTTC.

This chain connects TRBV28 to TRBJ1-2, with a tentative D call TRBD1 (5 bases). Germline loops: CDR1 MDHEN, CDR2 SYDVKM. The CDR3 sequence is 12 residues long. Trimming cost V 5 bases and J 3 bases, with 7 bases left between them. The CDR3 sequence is CASSVTDYGYTF. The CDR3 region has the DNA TGTGCCAGCAGTGTGACAGACTATGGCTACACCTTC.

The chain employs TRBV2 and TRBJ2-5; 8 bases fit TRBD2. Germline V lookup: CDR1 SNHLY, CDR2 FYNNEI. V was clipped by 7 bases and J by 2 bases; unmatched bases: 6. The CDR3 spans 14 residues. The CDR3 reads CASTERGRQETQYF. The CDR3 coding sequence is TGTGCCAGCACGGAGCGGGGGAGACAAGAGACCCAGTACTTC. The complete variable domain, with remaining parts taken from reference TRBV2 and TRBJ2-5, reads EPEVTQTPSHQVTQMGQEVILRCVPISNHLYFYWYRQILGQKVEFLVSFYNNEISEKSEIFDDQFSVERPDGSNFTLKIRSTKLEDSAMYFCASTERGRQETQYFGPGTRLLVL.